The rows below give T cell receptor beta chains drawn from one sample of a study of PD-1 blockade in classical Hodgkin lymphoma. The method was immunoSEQ multiplex PCR; TCRdb's version includes in-frame clones alone and lacks a portion of them. The table records fewer than 8,500 clones, roughly 79% of them present only once. Specimen: peripheral blood mononuclear cells (PBMCs). The source is a human donor with classical Hodgkin lymphoma. Both conserved end residues are part of each CDR3. Each record gives: J gene, CDR3 length, clone size, V gene, D gene, CDR3 DNA, CDR3 protein. D genes are given only for firm matches. Clone size is stated in some rows and not others, as once, few, many or a class when expanded.

TRBJ2-5,13,once,TRBV7-6,TRBD1,TGTGCCAGCAGCAGGGACAGGGGCGAGACCCAGTACTTC,CASSRDRGETQYF
TRBJ2-7,14,-,TRBV13,-,TGTGCCAGCAGCTTCCGGGCTATCTCCCCCCGGCAGTACTTC,CASSFRAISPRQYF
TRBJ2-7,13,-,TRBV19,-,TGTGCCAGTAGTTCAGCCCTCAGGCAGCAGCAGTACTTC,CASSSALRQQQYF
TRBJ2-7,13,-,TRBV28,TRBD2,TGTGCCAGCAGTTTAGCGGGAGCTGACGAGCAGTACTTC,CASSLAGADEQYF
TRBJ2-5,15,-,TRBV15,-,TGTGCCACCAGCAGAGATAATCCAGATGACGAGACCCAGTACTTC,CATSRDNPDDETQYF
TRBJ2-3,13,-,TRBV7-3,-,TGTGCCAGCAGCCCCTCCTTAGGGGATACGCAGTATTTT,CASSPSLGDTQYF
TRBJ2-5,16,-,TRBV5-4,TRBD2,TGTGCCAGCAGCCTCACCCTCGGGACTAGCGGAGAGACCCAGTACTTC,CASSLTLGTSGETQYF
TRBJ2-3,15,few,TRBV11-1,TRBD1,TGTGCCAGCAGCTTAGGACAGGGGGACACAGATACGCAGTATTTT,CASSLGQGDTDTQYF
TRBJ1-2,15,-,TRBV2,-,TGTGCCAGCAGTGAAGACAGACCGAGCTCCGGTGGCTACACCTTC,CASSEDRPSSGGYTF
TRBJ1-4,15,-,TRBV10-3,TRBD1,TGTGCCATCAGTGCGACAGGGACTCTTAATGAAAAACTGTTTTTT,CAISATGTLNEKLFF
TRBJ2-6,16,-,TRBV28,-,TGTGCCAGCAGCATAATCCAAGGAACAGGGGCCAACGTCCTGACTTTC,CASSIIQGTGANVLTF
TRBJ2-3,14,-,TRBV18,-,TGTGCCAGCTCACGAGATAGCGGCACAGATACGCAGTATTTT,CASSRDSGTDTQYF
TRBJ2-1,16,-,TRBV5-6,-,TGTGCCAGCAGGGCCGCAAGCATTAGCTCCTACAATGAGCAGTTCTTC,CASRAASISSYNEQFF
TRBJ1-4,15,-,TRBV5-1,-,TGCGCCAGCAGCTTGGCCGGGGTAACTAATGAAAAACTGTTTTTT,CASSLAGVTNEKLFF
TRBJ2-3,16,-,TRBV2,TRBD2,TGTGCCAGCAGTGAGGGTAGCGGGGGCCCCTTAGATACGCAGTATTTT,CASSEGSGGPLDTQYF
TRBJ2-1,16,-,TRBV28,TRBD2,TGTGCCAGCAGTTTTACCCAGCTAGCGGGAGGGAATGAGCAGTTCTTC,CASSFTQLAGGNEQFF
TRBJ2-3,15,-,TRBV6-1,TRBD2,TGTGCCAGCAAGACCCTAGCGGGGGTCTCAGATACGCAGTATTTT,CASKTLAGVSDTQYF
TRBJ1-3,14,-,TRBV6-6,TRBD1,TGTGCCAGCAGGACAGGGGACGGTGGAAACACCATATATTTT,CASRTGDGGNTIYF
TRBJ1-1,15,-,TRBV4-1,-,TGCGCCAGCAGCAGATCGGGCCGAGGGAACACTGAAGCTTTCTTT,CASSRSGRGNTEAFF
TRBJ2-2,15,-,TRBV7-2,TRBD2,TGTGCCAGCAGCGCTAGCGGGGGCAGGCGCGGGGAGCTGTTTTTT,CASSASGGRRGELFF